This TCR beta chain was sequenced for a study of blood T cell repertoires in COVID-19. Clones were sequenced by immunoSEQ multiplex PCR, and TCRdb holds only the in-frame ones, with some missing. Here the sample spans 88,000 or so clones, around 89% being singletons. In this sample, this clone turned up once. Germline values: CDR1 MDHEN, CDR2 SYDVKM. Trimming stripped 6 bases from V and 0 bases from J, with 15 bases between. CDR3 size: 15 residues. This TCR was sampled from a woman aged 45-60 years with acute COVID-19. The chain links TRBV28 to TRBJ2-7; tentatively, D is TRBD1 (6 bases). Sequences were obtained from PBMCs or T cells enriched from blood (not recorded which). The DNA for the CDR3 is TGTGCCAGCAGGATAACAGGGTTGGACTCCTACGAGCAGTACTTC. This sequence encodes CASRITGLDSYEQYF.